This TCR beta chain was sequenced for a study of blood T cell repertoires in COVID-19. Study-wide background: Sites across the United States, Italy and Spain contributed samples from acute and convalescent COVID-19. T cells, B-cell-depleted T cells, or PBMCs provided the cDNA or gDNA that served as material.

Germline CDR1 SGHAT, CDR2 FQNNGV. The length of the CDR3 is 16 residues. V gave up 5 bases and J gave up 0 bases, with 16 bases separating them. Original processing notes: Cell counts per sample came from amplifying reference gene primers. Libraries were prepared by immunoSEQ multiplex PCR; TCRdb keeps only in-frame clonotypes and omits some of them. The V and J calls and clone size are taken from that table; D and trimming were inferred from the DNA. This table holds 94,000 or so clones, roughly 91% found once. The gene calls are TRBV11-2 and TRBJ1-1; D is ambiguous. This receptor was identified in a woman older than 75 with active COVID-19. The sample taken for sequencing was peripheral blood. The CDR3 sequence: CASSLWRNPMNTEAFF. The CDR3 nucleotides are TGTGCCAGCAGCCTATGGAGGAATCCTATGAACACTGAAGCTTTCTTT.